This TCR beta chain was recovered during a study of blood T cells in healthy people across ages. Every sample had a minimum of 6 million PBMCs isolated. This CDR3 spans 15 amino acids. J lost 8 bases, V lost 4 bases, and 7 bases had no gene match. Germline V gene sequence: CDR1 SNHLY, CDR2 FYNNEI. Study observations and caveats: With naive T cell percentage, TCR beta diversity showed a strong correlation. Estimates drawn from one million T cells were deemed to understate diversity. With donor CMV status unknown, expanded clonotype changes were possibly confounded.

In the case of this clonotype: What it binds is unknown.

With a J-beta primer mix and a sample-barcoded 5' primer, a second PCR ran roughly 6 to 11 cycles. Each CDR3 protein gets one entry after TCRdb re-called the 5' RACE reads with MiXCR. The sample holds over 1,200,000 distinct CDR3 sequences; approximately 60% are singletons and the top ten take 6.5% to 8.5%. This chain joins TRBV2 and TRBJ1-6; 8 bases match TRBD1. The receptor comes from a man aged 18 to 30 in good health. Material: blood. CDR3 sequence: CASSGTGRIHSPLHF. In DNA, the CDR3 is TGTGCCAGCAGTGGGACAGGGAGAATCCATTCACCCCTCCACTTT.